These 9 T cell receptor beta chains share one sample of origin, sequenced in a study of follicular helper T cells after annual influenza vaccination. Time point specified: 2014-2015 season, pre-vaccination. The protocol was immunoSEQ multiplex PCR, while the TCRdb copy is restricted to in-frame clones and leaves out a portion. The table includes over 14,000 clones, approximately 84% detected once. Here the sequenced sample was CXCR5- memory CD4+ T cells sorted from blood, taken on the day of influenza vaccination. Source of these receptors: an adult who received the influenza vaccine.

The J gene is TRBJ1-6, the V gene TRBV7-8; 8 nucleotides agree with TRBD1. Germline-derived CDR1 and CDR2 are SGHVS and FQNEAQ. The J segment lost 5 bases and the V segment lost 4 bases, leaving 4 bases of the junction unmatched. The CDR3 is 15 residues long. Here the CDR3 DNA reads TGTGCCAGCAGCTCCCCGACAGGGGATAATTCACCCCTCCACTTT. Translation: CASSSPTGDNSPLHF.

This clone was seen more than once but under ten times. The CDR3 DNA reads as TGTGCCAGCAGTTATCGGGCCAGGGTTGAGGATGGCTACACCTTC. It encodes CASSYRARVEDGYTF. The genes are TRBV6-6 and TRBJ1-2, with D possibly TRBD1 on 5 matching bases. The CDR3 has 15 residues. Per the germline V gene, CDR1 is MNHNY and CDR2 is SVGAGI (reference sequence). Between the trimmed V and J ends, which lost 3 bases and 6 bases, there was a span of 17 bases.

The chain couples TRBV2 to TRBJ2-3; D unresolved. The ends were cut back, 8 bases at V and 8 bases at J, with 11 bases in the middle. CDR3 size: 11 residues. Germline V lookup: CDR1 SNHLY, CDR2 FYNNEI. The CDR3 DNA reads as TGTGCCAGCGGGGTAATAGGTACGCAGTATTTT. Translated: CASGVIGTQYF.

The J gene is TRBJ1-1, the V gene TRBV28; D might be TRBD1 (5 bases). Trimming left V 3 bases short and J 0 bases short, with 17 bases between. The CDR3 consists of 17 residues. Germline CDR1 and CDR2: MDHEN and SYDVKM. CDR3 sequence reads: CASSFLGARQMNTEAFF. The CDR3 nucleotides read TGTGCCAGCAGTTTCCTCGGGGCACGGCAGATGAACACTGAAGCTTTCTTT. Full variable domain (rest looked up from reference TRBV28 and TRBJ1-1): DVKVTQSSRYLVKRTGEKVFLECVQDMDHENMFWYRQDPGLGLRLIYFSYDVKMKEKGDIPEGYSVSREKKERFSLILESASTNQTSMYLCASSFLGARQMNTEAFFGQGTRLTVV.

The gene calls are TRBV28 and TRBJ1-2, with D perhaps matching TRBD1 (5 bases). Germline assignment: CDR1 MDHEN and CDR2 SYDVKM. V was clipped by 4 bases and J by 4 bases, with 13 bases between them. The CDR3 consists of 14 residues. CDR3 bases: TGTGCCAGCAGTTCACGGGGGGTAGTCTATGGCTACACCTTC. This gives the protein CASSSRGVVYGYTF.

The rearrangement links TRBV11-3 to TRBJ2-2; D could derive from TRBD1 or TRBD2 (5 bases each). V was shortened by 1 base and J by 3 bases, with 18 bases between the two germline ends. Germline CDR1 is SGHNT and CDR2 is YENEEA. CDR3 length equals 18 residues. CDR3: CASSLGLAGTAHTGELFF. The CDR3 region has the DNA TGTGCCAGCAGCTTAGGTCTCGCCGGGACGGCCCACACCGGGGAGCTGTTTTTT. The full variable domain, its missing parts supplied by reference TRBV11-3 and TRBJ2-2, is EAGVVQSPRYKIIEKKQPVAFWCNPISGHNTLYWYLQNLGQGPELLIRYENEEAVDDSQLPKDRFSAERLKGVDSTLKIQPAELGDSAVYLCASSLGLAGTAHTGELFFGEGSRLTVL.

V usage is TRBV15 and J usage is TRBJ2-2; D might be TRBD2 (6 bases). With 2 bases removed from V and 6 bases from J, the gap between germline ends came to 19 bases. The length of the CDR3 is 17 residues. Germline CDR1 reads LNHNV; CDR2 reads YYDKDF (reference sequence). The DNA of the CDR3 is TGTGCCACCAGCAGATCAGCCCCCCCACCTAGCGCCGGGGAGCTGTTTTTT. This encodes CATSRSAPPPSAGELFF.

The CDR3 protein is CASSIVNQGLNEQYF. As DNA, the CDR3 is TGTGCCAGTAGTATAGTGAACCAGGGGTTAAACGAGCAGTACTTC. This chain uses TRBV19 with TRBJ2-7, with D perhaps TRBD1 (6 bases). The V gene lost 1 base and the J gene lost 5 bases, with 15 bases spanning the gap. Germline values: CDR1 LNHDA, CDR2 SQIVND (reference sequence). There are 15 residues in the CDR3.

The CDR3 DNA reads as TGTGCCAGTAGTATAGAAGGGACGGGCAATCAGCCCCAGCATTTT. It codes for CASSIEGTGNQPQHF. V gene TRBV19 combines with J gene TRBJ1-5; tentative D call: TRBD1 (5 bases). This CDR3 is 15 amino acids long. Germline assignment: CDR1 LNHDA and CDR2 SQIVND (reference sequence). Trimming removed 0 bases at V and 2 bases at J, with 8 bases between.